This entry concerns a single T cell receptor (beta chain). The protocol was immunoSEQ multiplex PCR, while the TCRdb copy is restricted to in-frame clones and leaves out a portion. The table records 150,000 to 200,000 clones, about 84% of them present only once. Trimming pared 4 bases from V and 1 base from J, leaving 11 bases between. Germline V gene sequence: CDR1 SGHRS, CDR2 YFSETQ. The CDR3 length is 14 residues. This specimen belongs to a study of blood T cell repertoires in COVID-19. Background on the study: Sources were T cells, B-cell-depleted T cells, or PBMCs; the material itself was cDNA or gDNA.

The V gene is TRBV5-1, the J gene TRBJ1-1; a possible D gene is TRBD1 (5 bases). This clonotype was sampled from a young woman with acute or convalescent COVID-19. Sequenced material: peripheral blood. The CDR3 sequence is CASSRETANTEAFF. CDR3 DNA: TGCGCCAGCAGCCGGGAGACAGCGAACACTGAAGCTTTCTTT.